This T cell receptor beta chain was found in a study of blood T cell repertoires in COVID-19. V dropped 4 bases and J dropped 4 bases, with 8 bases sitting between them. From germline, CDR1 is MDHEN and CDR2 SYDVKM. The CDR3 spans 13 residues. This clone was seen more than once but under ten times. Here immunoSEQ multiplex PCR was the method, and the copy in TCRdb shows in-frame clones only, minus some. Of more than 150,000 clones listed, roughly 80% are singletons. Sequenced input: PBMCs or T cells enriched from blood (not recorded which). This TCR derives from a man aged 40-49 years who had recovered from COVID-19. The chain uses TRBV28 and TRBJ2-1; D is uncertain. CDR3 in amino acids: CASSSSNYNEQFF. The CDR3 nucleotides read TGTGCCAGCAGTTCTTCTAATTACAATGAGCAGTTCTTC.